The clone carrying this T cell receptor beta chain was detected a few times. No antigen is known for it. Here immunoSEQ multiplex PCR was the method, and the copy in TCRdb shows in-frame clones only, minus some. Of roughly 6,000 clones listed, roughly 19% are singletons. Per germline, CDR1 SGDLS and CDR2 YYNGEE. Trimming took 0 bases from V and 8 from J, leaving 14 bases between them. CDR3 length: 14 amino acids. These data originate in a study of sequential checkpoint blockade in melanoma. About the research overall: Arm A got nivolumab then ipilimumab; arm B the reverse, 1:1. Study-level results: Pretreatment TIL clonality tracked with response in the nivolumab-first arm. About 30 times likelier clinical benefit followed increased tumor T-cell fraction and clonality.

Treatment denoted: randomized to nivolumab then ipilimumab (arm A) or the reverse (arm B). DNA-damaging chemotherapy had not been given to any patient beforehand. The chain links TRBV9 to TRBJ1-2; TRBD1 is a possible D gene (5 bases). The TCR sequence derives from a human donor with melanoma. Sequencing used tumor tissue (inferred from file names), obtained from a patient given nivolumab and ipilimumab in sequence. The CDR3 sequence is CASSVALSGVGYTF. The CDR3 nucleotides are TGTGCCAGCAGCGTAGCACTCTCGGGGGTCGGCTACACCTTC.